Listed below are T cell receptor beta chains from one sample, sequenced in a study of CD8 T cells in Susac syndrome. TCRdb ran MiXCR on the immunoSEQ multiplex PCR reads and lists one entry per CDR3 protein. The sample gives around 26,000 distinct CDR3 sequences, 94% of which show up once; 0.25% to 0.35% is in the top ten. Sequencing input: CD8+ T cells from PBMCs. These receptors came from a human donor in good health. Both conserved end residues are part of each CDR3. A D gene is named only where the DNA matches it firmly. Clone size is shown for a subset of rows, as once, few, many or a class of expanded clone.

>TRBV12-3/TRBV12-4|-|-|TRBJ2-3
CASSLTGSTDTQYF
TGTGCCAGCAGTTTAACAGGGAGCACAGATACGCAGTATTTT
>TRBV5-6|-|-|TRBJ2-1
CASSALGRAGSSYNEQFF
TGTGCCAGCAGCGCCTTAGGTCGGGCAGGGAGCTCCTACAATGAGCAGTTCTTC
>TRBV20-1|-|-|TRBJ2-3
CSARGGTQYF
TGCAGTGCTAGGGGGGGAACGCAGTATTTT
>TRBV27|TRBD2|once|TRBJ2-2
CASSIAGGRVGELFF
TGTGCCAGTTCCATAGCGGGGGGGCGAGTCGGGGAGCTGTTTTTT
>TRBV6-2/TRBV6-3|-|-|TRBJ2-7
CASSYGTANYEQYF
TGTGCCAGCAGTTACGGGACGGCGAACTACGAGCAGTACTTC
>TRBV12-3/TRBV12-4|-|-|TRBJ2-7
CASSPLGGSYEQYF
TGTGCCAGCAGTCCTCTGGGGGGCTCCTACGAGCAGTACTTC
>TRBV5-1|-|-|TRBJ2-1
CASSLDQIQYNEQFF
TGCGCCAGCAGCTTGGACCAGATACAATACAATGAGCAGTTCTTC
>TRBV27|-|-|TRBJ2-3
CASSPSFGEALITDTQYF
TGTGCCAGCAGTCCTTCCTTCGGGGAGGCGCTCATCACAGATACGCAGTATTTT
>TRBV27|-|-|TRBJ2-3
CASSLELTDTQYF
TGTGCCAGCAGTTTAGAACTCACAGATACGCAGTATTTT
>TRBV4-3|-|-|TRBJ1-4
CASSRTGVTNEKLFF
TGCGCCAGCAGTCGTACAGGCGTAACTAATGAAAAACTGTTTTTT